These 27 T cell receptor beta chains came from one sample sequenced in a study of graft-versus-host responses after intestinal transplantation. Their antigen targets remain unknown. The method was immunoSEQ multiplex PCR; TCRdb's version includes in-frame clones alone and lacks a portion of them. The sample records 55,000 to 75,000 clones, over 70% being singletons. The material was unstimulated CD4+ T cells sorted from spleen or lymph node cells, obtained before transplant. These receptors came from a human donor who was the organ donor for an intestinal transplant.

J is TRBJ2-3 and V is TRBV2; TRBD2 aligns across 11 bases. The CDR3 runs to 16 residues. CDR1 SNHLY and CDR2 FYNNEI come from the germline V gene. V lost 6 bases, J lost 2 bases, and 7 bases stayed unmatched. For the CDR3, the DNA is TGTGCCAGCAGCGTAACTAGCGGGGGATACACAGATACGCAGTATTTT. This codes for CASSVTSGGYTDTQYF.

This clone was seen once. V usage is TRBV11-2 and J usage is TRBJ2-3; a possible D gene is TRBD2 (5 bases). Trimming took off 3 bases at V and 7 bases at J, with 17 bases between the two ends. The CDR3 is made up of 15 amino acids. CDR1 and CDR2 (germline): SGHAT, FQNNGV. CDR3 protein: CASSLPGLEAYTQYF. CDR3 nucleotide sequence: TGTGCCAGCAGCTTGCCGGGATTAGAGGCATATACGCAGTATTTT.

The chain is built from TRBV6-1 and TRBJ2-7; 8 positions agree with TRBD1. Per the germline V gene, CDR1 is MNHNS and CDR2 is SASEGT. There are 14 residues in the CDR3. J was trimmed by 2 bases and V by 2 bases; bases with no gene match: 2. CDR3 protein: CASSEIQGAYEQYV. The DNA for the CDR3 is TGTGCCAGCAGTGAAATACAGGGGGCCTACGAGCAGTACGTC.

The chain recombines TRBV6-1 with TRBJ1-5; D is uncertain. Germline V CDR1 and CDR2: MNHNS, SASEGT. V dropped 0 bases and J dropped 4 bases, with 7 bases sitting between them. The CDR3 runs to 14 residues. The CDR3 region has the DNA TGTGCCAGCAGTGAAGCAAACGGGAATCAGCCCCAGCATTTT. Protein: CASSEANGNQPQHF.

V is TRBV9 and J is TRBJ2-1; 12 nucleotides align to TRBD2. The CDR3 has 14 residues. Trimming cost V 6 bases and J 6 bases; bases outside gene matches: 4. The germline V gene has CDR1 SGDLS and CDR2 YYNGEE. CDR3 DNA sequence: TGTGCCAGCACTAAGACTAGCGGGGGCAATGAGCAGTTCTTC. Amino acids: CASTKTSGGNEQFF.

The rearrangement links TRBV6-1 to TRBJ1-2; the match to TRBD1 covers 7 bases. Trimming removed 4 bases from V and 0 bases from J; junction bases left unmatched: 2. Germline V gene sequence: CDR1 MNHNS, CDR2 SASEGT. This CDR3 region has 14 residues. CDR3 region: CASSVGTANYGYTF. Written as DNA, the CDR3 is TGTGCCAGCAGTGTAGGGACAGCTAACTATGGCTACACCTTC.

V gene TRBV4-2 combines with J gene TRBJ2-7; D is possibly TRBD1 (7 bases). Trimming removed 7 bases at V and 0 bases at J, with 10 bases between. Germline CDR1 is LGHNA and CDR2 is YNFKEQ. CDR3 length: 13 amino acids. The CDR3 is CASKEGASYEQYV. DNA for the CDR3: TGTGCCAGCAAGGAGGGGGCCTCCTACGAGCAGTACGTC.

The chain combines TRBV19 with TRBJ1-4; 8 nucleotides line up with TRBD1. Unmatched junction bases numbered 10, after V lost 5 bases and J lost 8 bases. The CDR3 runs 15 residues. Germline lookup yields CDR1 LNHDA and CDR2 SQIVND (reference sequence). The CDR3 spells CASSSFTGGREKLFF. The CDR3 DNA follows: TGTGCCAGTAGTTCATTTACAGGGGGTCGGGAAAAACTGTTTTTT.

The V gene is TRBV28, the J gene TRBJ1-2, with 7 bases that match TRBD1. Germline V gene data show CDR1 as MDHEN and CDR2 as SYDVKM. The J segment lost 4 bases and the V segment lost 7 bases, leaving 12 bases of the junction unmatched. CDR3 length: 15 amino acids. The CDR3 sequence is CASTGQVLLGYGYTF. The CDR3 coding sequence is TGTGCCAGCACCGGACAGGTTCTCTTAGGCTATGGCTACACCTTC.

This chain uses TRBV28 with TRBJ2-5; 10 nucleotides match TRBD2. This CDR3 is 16 amino acids long. Germline V gene lookup returns CDR1 MDHEN and CDR2 SYDVKM. After removal of 1 base from V and 1 base from J, the junction contained 3 bases not matched to a gene. The CDR3 DNA reads as TGTGCCAGCAGTTTATCGACTAGCGGGCCCCAAGAGACCCAGTACTTC. Its protein product is CASSLSTSGPQETQYF. The complete variable domain, with remaining parts taken from reference TRBV28 and TRBJ2-5, reads DVKVTQSSRYLVKRTGEKVFLECVQDMDHENMFWYRQDPGLGLRLIYFSYDVKMKEKGDIPEGYSVSREKKERFSLILESASTNQTSMYLCASSLSTSGPQETQYFGPGTRLLVL.

The chain joins TRBV18 to TRBJ2-7, with a possible D match to TRBD2 (6 bases). From germline, CDR1 is KGHSH and CDR2 LQKENI. CDR3 size: 14 residues. Trimming left V 6 bases short and J 6 bases short, with 18 bases between. The CDR3, as DNA: TGTGCCAGCTCGGCGTCAGGGACTGGACGCGAGCAGTACGTC. It encodes CASSASGTGREQYV.

This chain joins TRBV4-3 and TRBJ1-2; D is perhaps TRBD1 (6 bases). The CDR3 consists of 14 residues. V was trimmed by 3 bases and J by 3 bases, leaving 11 bases between them. Germline V gene data show CDR1 as LGHNA and CDR2 as YSLEER. CDR3 sequence: CASSQEQGYYGYTF. CDR3 bases: TGCGCCAGCAGCCAGGAACAGGGCTACTATGGCTACACCTTC.

V is TRBV9 and J is TRBJ2-2; D possibly corresponds to TRBD1 (6 bases). Per germline, CDR1 SGDLS and CDR2 YYNGEE. The CDR3 runs to 14 residues. V shed 2 bases and J shed 6 bases, with 11 bases lying between them. The CDR3 nucleotides are TGTGCCAGCAGCGTCGATGGGACATCCGGGGAGCTGTTTTTT. Amino acids: CASSVDGTSGELFF.

The chain has TRBV10-2 and TRBJ2-7; TRBD1 aligns across 9 bases. J was trimmed by 6 bases and V by 10 bases; bases with no gene match: 7. CDR3 size: 12 residues. Germline-derived CDR1 and CDR2 are WSHSY and SAAADI. CDR3 nucleotides: TGCGCCACCGGGACAGGGTCGGGCGAGCAGTACGTC. It yields the protein CATGTGSGEQYV.

The chain couples TRBV9 to TRBJ1-4; TRBD1 might be the D (5 bases). Germline-derived CDR1 and CDR2 are SGDLS and YYNGEE. The CDR3 runs to 14 residues. V was trimmed by 4 bases and J by 8 bases, leaving 15 bases between them. The CDR3 DNA reads TGTGCCAGCAGCCCTCAGACAGCCACAGAAAAACTGTTTTTT. Protein product: CASSPQTATEKLFF.

Only one count was recorded for this clone. The V and J genes are TRBV9 and TRBJ1-2, with 7 bases matching TRBD1. The length of the CDR3 is 16 residues. The junction had 10 bases not matched to a gene; V was cut back by 2 bases and J by 3 bases. In germline, CDR1 is SGDLS, CDR2 YYNGEE. The CDR3 loop is CASSVTRDSPYYGYTF. CDR3 DNA sequence: TGTGCCAGCAGCGTCACTAGGGACAGCCCCTACTATGGCTACACCTTC. Based on the CDR3 plus reference TRBV9 and TRBJ1-2, the full variable domain is DSGVTQTPKHLITATGQRVTLRCSPRSGDLSVYWYQQSLDQGLQFLIQYYNGEERAKGNILERFSAQQFPDLHSELNLSSLELGDSALYFCASSVTRDSPYYGYTFGSGTRLTVV.

The chain employs TRBV11-2 and TRBJ2-2; D unresolved. The CDR3 runs to 14 residues. Trimming took 2 bases from V and 1 from J, leaving 5 bases between them. Germline CDR1 reads SGHAT; CDR2 reads FQNNGV. DNA for the CDR3: TGTGCCAGCAGCTTAAGCAAGAACACCGGGGAGCTGTTTTTT. It encodes CASSLSKNTGELFF.

V gene TRBV28 combines with J gene TRBJ2-3; 13 bases match TRBD2. This CDR3 contains 16 residues. CDR1 is MDHEN and CDR2 is SYDVKM in the germline V gene. Losses at the gene ends were 2 bases for V and 7 bases for J; bases not matched to a gene: 6. CDR3 sequence reads: CASSLAGLAGSNTQYF. CDR3 DNA: TGTGCCAGCAGTTTAGCGGGACTAGCGGGAAGTAATACGCAGTATTTT.

The CDR3 spells CASSLGPSRGGGSPQHF. CDR3 nucleotides: TGTGCCAGCAGCTTAGGACCCAGTAGGGGGGGAGGGTCGCCCCAGCATTTT. The rearrangement links TRBV7-2 to TRBJ1-5; a weak D match, TRBD1 (6 bases). Germline assignment: CDR1 SGHTA and CDR2 FQGNSA. V lost 1 base to trimming and J lost 9 bases, with 22 bases between them. This CDR3 is 17 amino acids long.

The gene calls are TRBV5-1 and TRBJ2-7; tentative D call: TRBD1 (6 bases). The length of the CDR3 is 14 residues. CDR1 is SGHRS, CDR2 YFSETQ, per germline. V was trimmed by 3 bases and J by 4 bases, leaving 14 bases between them. The CDR3 coding sequence is TGCGCCAGCAGCTCCTTATGGACAGTTTACGAGCAGTACGTC. It codes for CASSSLWTVYEQYV.

This chain uses TRBV5-6 with TRBJ1-4; no reliable D call. V shed 2 bases and J shed 14 bases, with 16 bases lying between them. CDR3 length: 13 amino acids. Germline V gene data show CDR1 as SGHDT and CDR2 as YYEEEE. CDR3 nucleotide sequence: TGTGCCAGCAGCTTCTCGGGGTGGGCAGGTCTGTTTTTT. Protein: CASSFSGWAGLFF.

The chain uses TRBV30 and TRBJ2-2, with D possibly TRBD2 on 5 matching bases. Between the trimmed V and J ends, which lost 2 bases and 1 base, there was a span of 5 bases. Germline V gene lookup returns CDR1 GTSNPN and CDR2 SVGIG (reference sequence). The CDR3 runs 13 residues. The CDR3 protein is CAWSRGNTGELFF. CDR3 nucleotides: TGTGCCTGGAGTCGGGGGAACACCGGGGAGCTGTTTTTT.

The gene calls are TRBV2 and TRBJ2-7, with D possibly matching TRBD1 (5 bases). The CDR3 sequence is 11 residues long. Trimming removed 4 bases at V and 4 bases at J, with 5 bases between. From germline, CDR1 is SNHLY and CDR2 FYNNEI. The CDR3 spells CASSGTYEQYV. CDR3 in DNA: TGTGCCAGCAGTGGGACATACGAGCAGTACGTC.

The rearrangement joins TRBV6-1 to TRBJ2-2; D unclear. Germline loops: CDR1 MNHNS, CDR2 SASEGT. CDR3 length: 14 amino acids. The germline V and J ends were trimmed by 0 bases and 6 bases, with 8 bases remaining between them. The CDR3, as DNA: TGTGCCAGCAGTGAAGCGCTTCGGTCCGGGGAGCTGTTTTTT. Its translation: CASSEALRSGELFF.

The CDR3 nucleotides read TGTGCCAGCAGCCGGGGGGGCCGTTCGAATGAGCAGTTCTTC. The encoded protein is CASSRGGRSNEQFF. V usage is TRBV11-2 and J usage is TRBJ2-1; TRBD2 matches 8 bases. V lost 5 bases and J lost 7; bases outside the gene matches: 7. Germline CDR1 and CDR2: SGHAT and FQNNGV. CDR3 length: 14 amino acids.

This clone has just one count. This chain links TRBV29-1 with TRBJ1-2; 10 nucleotides align to TRBD1. The germline V gene encodes CDR1 SQVTM and CDR2 ANQGSEA. The CDR3 contains 15 residues. Trimming removed 1 base from V and 3 bases from J; junction bases left unmatched: 5. The CDR3 DNA sequence: TGCAGCGTTGAAGGAGACAGGGGGCTTGACTATGGCTACACCTTC. It translates to CSVEGDRGLDYGYTF.

This rearrangement joins TRBV18 to TRBJ1-2; TRBD1 matches at 7 bases. The ends lost 5 bases at V and 4 bases at J; junction bases unmatched: 10. Per the germline V gene, CDR1 is KGHSH and CDR2 is LQKENI. This CDR3 is 15 amino acids long. The CDR3 DNA sequence: TGTGCCAGCTCATCTCCGGGACAGCCTATCTATGGCTACACCTTC. Translating gives CASSSPGQPIYGYTF.